Following are 32 T cell receptor beta chains from one sample sequenced in a study of T cells in Graves' hyperthyroidism and ophthalmopathy. The source material, RNA transcripts, was used to amplify TCR beta CDR3 regions. The TCR CDR3 first-round RT-PCR relied on the HTBI primer set. Via MiXCR, TCRdb re-called the multiplex PCR reads, giving one row per CDR3 protein. This repertoire shows roughly 500,000 distinct CDR3 sequences, approximately 14% found once; its top ten account for roughly 6.2%. The sample taken for sequencing was blood. The receptors originated from a woman between 25 and 40 years old with Graves' hyperthyroidism that later progressed to Graves' ophthalmopathy.

About this clonotype: The conserved phenylalanine or tryptophan normally closing the CDR3 is absent here, so this likely arose from a read error. V gene TRBV30 combines with J gene TRBJ1-1; a weak D match, TRBD1 (6 bases). The CDR3 runs 16 residues. CDR1 is GTSNPN and CDR2 is SVGIG in the germline V gene (reference sequence). The V end lost 4 bases, the J end lost 2 bases, and 20 bases lay between the germline ends. This chain's CDR3 is CAWITGTSTRNTEAFS. The CDR3, as DNA: TGTGCCTGGATCACCGGGACAAGCACCCGAAACACTGAAGCTTTCTCT.

V and J are TRBV19 and TRBJ1-1; D may be TRBD1 (5 bases). Germline-derived CDR1 and CDR2 are LNHDA and SQIVND (reference sequence). This CDR3 region has 14 residues. The V end lost 5 bases, the J end lost 3 bases, and 13 bases lay between the germline ends. CDR3 coding DNA: TGTGCCAGTAGTGTTATACAGGTCCACACTGAAGCTTTCTTT. It is translated as CASSVIQVHTEAFF.

This clonotype was counted between two and nine times. The rearrangement joins TRBV20-1 to TRBJ1-2, with TRBD1 identical over 7 bases. Germline V gene sequence: CDR1 DFQATT, CDR2 SNEGSKA (reference sequence). This CDR3 is 16 amino acids long. J was trimmed by 0 bases and V by 5 bases; bases with no gene match: 12. The CDR3, as DNA: TGCAGTGCTCCCAGACAGGGAGCCTTTCCTAACTATGGCTACACCTTC. Translation gives CSAPRQGAFPNYGYTF.

This clonotype was seen many times. The J gene is TRBJ2-5, the V gene TRBV10-3; weak D call: TRBD1 (5 bases). V lost 0 bases and J lost 8, with 10 bases in between. CDR1 is ENHRY and CDR2 is SYGVKD in the germline V gene. The CDR3 loop spans 13 amino acids. The CDR3 DNA follows: TGTGCCATCAGTGAGTCGGAACAGGTCACCCAGTACTTC. It codes for CAISESEQVTQYF.

This clonotype was detected a few times. One end of the junction fails to match germline, which may point to a read error. This sequence joins TRBV28 and TRBJ2-7; a possible D gene is TRBD2 (7 bases). This CDR3 contains 14 residues. CDR1 and CDR2 from the germline V gene are MDHEN and SYDVKM. CDR3 residues: CTSSQVGGQNEQYF. The CDR3 DNA sequence: TGTACCAGCAGCCAAGTGGGGGGGCAGAACGAGCAGTACTTC.

The chain links TRBV2 to TRBJ2-7; 9 bases match TRBD1. Trimming at V came to 2 bases and at J to 4 bases, leaving 9 bases not matched to a gene. Germline loops: CDR1 SNHLY, CDR2 FYNNEI. The CDR3 is made up of 16 amino acids. As DNA, the CDR3 is TGTGCCAGCAGTGAAAGGATCGGGACAGGGACTTACGAGCAGTACTTC. Amino acids: CASSERIGTGTYEQYF.

The chain joins TRBV7-9 to TRBJ2-3; 7 bases agree with TRBD2. The CDR3 has 13 amino acids. After removal of 5 bases from V and 5 bases from J, the junction contained 4 bases not matched to a gene. CDR1 is SEHNR and CDR2 is FQNEAQ in the germline V gene (reference sequence). The CDR3: CASSPWGGDTQYF. The CDR3 DNA is TGTGCCAGCAGCCCATGGGGGGGAGATACGCAGTATTTT.

The chain uses TRBV29-1 and TRBJ1-2, with 12 bases identical to TRBD1. The length of the CDR3 is 17 residues. Germline V gene lookup returns CDR1 SQVTM and CDR2 ANQGSEA. V gave up 0 bases and J gave up 8 bases; unmatched junction bases: 13. The CDR3 is CSVEDRGQGAPFWGYTF. CDR3 DNA sequence: TGCAGCGTTGAAGATAGGGGACAGGGGGCTCCCTTTTGGGGCTACACCTTC.

This clonotype has ten or more counts. The chain has TRBV12-3 or TRBV12-4 and TRBJ1-6; the D is unclear. V dropped 6 bases and J dropped 10 bases, with 13 bases sitting between them. The CDR3 extends over 13 amino acids. The CDR3 bases are TGTGCCAGCAGCCCCTCGGGTGGGTCACCCCTCCACTTT. The encoded protein is CASSPSGGSPLHF.

This rearrangement joins TRBV30 to TRBJ2-6; D remains unclear. This CDR3 is built from 16 residues. V was shortened by 2 bases and J by 0 bases, with 11 bases between the two germline ends. Germline CDR1 is GTSNPN and CDR2 is SVGIG (reference sequence). The CDR3 spells CAWSFFLSSGANVLTF. The CDR3 nucleotides are TGTGCCTGGAGTTTTTTCCTTAGCTCTGGGGCCAACGTCCTGACTTTC.

This clonotype was detected ten times or more. Relative to the germline gene, one junction end is altered; a read error may explain this. The chain employs TRBV7-7 and TRBJ2-2; D unresolved. CDR1 is SSHAT, CDR2 FNYEAQ, per germline (reference sequence). The length of the CDR3 is 15 residues. CDR3 region: CASSLVPSNTGELFF. CDR3 bases: TGTGCTAGCAGCTTAGTCCCCTCGAACACCGGGGAGCTGTTTTTT. Full variable domain (missing parts from reference TRBV7-7 and TRBJ2-2): GAGVSQSPRYKVTKRGQDVTLRCDPISSHATLYWYQQALGQGPEFLTYFNYEAQPDKSGLPSDRFSAERPEGSISTLTIQRTEQRDSAMYRCASSLVPSNTGELFFGEGSRLTVL.

This clonotype appeared a few times. The chain couples TRBV20-1 to TRBJ2-2; D uncertain. The CDR3 contains 11 residues. Deletions cut 3 bases from V and 8 bases from J, with 7 bases between. CDR1 is DFQATT and CDR2 is SNEGSKA in the germline V gene (reference sequence). CDR3 in DNA: TGCAGTGCTAGCGATCCGGGGGAGCTGTTTTTT. Translating gives CSASDPGELFF.

This clonotype occurred many times. The chain carries TRBV27 and TRBJ1-1; weak D call: TRBD1 (5 bases). The germline V gene has CDR1 MNHEY and CDR2 SMNVEV (reference sequence). This CDR3 comprises 14 residues. V was shortened by 2 bases and J by 4 bases, with 11 bases between the two germline ends. In DNA, the CDR3 is TGTGCCAGCAGTTTAGAAGGGGCCGCCACTGAAGCTTTCTTT. Its translation is CASSLEGAATEAFF.

This clonotype has only one observation. The J gene is TRBJ1-5, the V gene TRBV28; D is ambiguous. Germline V gives CDR1 MDHEN, CDR2 SYDVKM. Trimming shortened V by 6 bases and J by 9 bases, and 15 bases separated the two germline ends. The CDR3 is 13 residues long. CDR3 residues: CASRSTPVGPQHF. Here the CDR3 DNA reads TGTGCCAGCAGATCGACTCCGGTTGGGCCCCAGCATTTT.

The chain is built from TRBV28 and TRBJ2-2; no definite D call. CDR3 length: 13 residues. The germline V and J ends were trimmed by 6 bases and 6 bases, with 11 bases remaining between them. CDR1 MDHEN and CDR2 SYDVKM come from the germline V gene. The CDR3 reads CASSGDGSGELFF. In DNA form, the CDR3 reads TGTGCCAGCAGCGGCGATGGGTCCGGGGAGCTGTTTTTT.

The chain employs TRBV2 and TRBJ1-4; D possibly corresponds to TRBD1 (5 bases). Trimming shortened V by 6 bases and J by 0 bases, and 14 bases separated the two germline ends. The germline V gene has CDR1 SNHLY and CDR2 FYNNEI. This CDR3 region has 16 residues. CDR3 amino acids: CASSVRDRPTNEKLFF. CDR3 DNA: TGTGCCAGCAGCGTACGCGACAGACCAACTAATGAAAAACTGTTTTTT.

This clonotype was detected ten times or more. V gene TRBV11-2 combines with J gene TRBJ2-5; possibly TRBD1 for D (6 bases). Germline V CDR1 and CDR2: SGHAT, FQNNGV. V was trimmed by 4 bases and J by 0 bases, leaving 9 bases between them. The CDR3 is made up of 14 amino acids. CDR3: CASSSNRDQETQYF. CDR3 DNA sequence: TGTGCCAGCAGCTCAAACAGGGACCAAGAGACCCAGTACTTC.

This clonotype was seen at least ten times. This chain connects TRBV6-1 to TRBJ2-7; perhaps TRBD2 as D (6 bases). Germline V lookup: CDR1 MNHNS, CDR2 SASEGT. The V end lost 5 bases, the J end lost 3 bases, and 11 bases lay between the germline ends. The CDR3 extends over 13 amino acids. The CDR3 nucleotides are TGTGCCAGCAGTCCTCGGAGGGACTACGAGCAGTACTTC. Translating gives CASSPRRDYEQYF.

This clonotype came up many times. The chain links TRBV12-3 or TRBV12-4 to TRBJ2-7, with a tentative D call TRBD2 (6 bases). The CDR3 totals 13 residues. Trimming left V 1 base short and J 3 bases short, with 7 bases between. This CDR3 reads CASSLERVYEQYF. Written as DNA, the CDR3 is TGTGCCAGCAGTTTAGAGCGGGTCTACGAGCAGTACTTC.

This clonotype was picked up many times. The chain couples TRBV7-2 to TRBJ2-3; a possible D gene is TRBD2 (5 bases). The CDR3 loop spans 17 amino acids. Between the trimmed V and J ends, which lost 0 bases and 4 bases, there was a span of 17 bases. The germline CDR1 and CDR2 sequences are SGHTA and FQGNSA. The CDR3 reads CASSLALGRKGADTQYF. The CDR3 DNA reads as TGTGCCAGCAGCTTAGCGCTAGGCCGCAAGGGAGCAGATACGCAGTATTTT.

This clonotype was counted ten times or more. J is TRBJ2-1 and V is TRBV13; a weak D match, TRBD2 (6 bases). The germline CDR1 and CDR2 sequences are PRHDT and FYEKMQ (reference sequence). V was trimmed by 4 bases and J by 6 bases, leaving 19 bases between them. The CDR3 is 16 residues long. CDR3 DNA: TGTGCCAGCAGCTCCCCCCTAGTCCGCGGGGCCAATGAGCAGTTCTTC. This gives the protein CASSSPLVRGANEQFF. Filled out from reference TRBV13 and TRBJ2-1, the complete variable domain reads AAGVIQSPRHLIKEKRETATLKCYPIPRHDTVYWYQQGPGQDPQFLISFYEKMQSDKGSIPDRFSAQQFSDYHSELNMSSLELGDSALYFCASSSPLVRGANEQFFGPGTRLTVL.

In its sample, this clonotype was seen many times. The chain combines TRBV27 with TRBJ2-7; a weak D match, TRBD1 (5 bases). V was pared by 4 bases and J by 5 bases, with 18 bases between. Per germline, CDR1 MNHEY and CDR2 SMNVEV (reference sequence). The CDR3 loop spans 15 amino acids. Here the CDR3 DNA reads TGTGCCAGCAGTTCCTACAGGATGGCATCTAACGAGCAGTACTTC. Protein product: CASSSYRMASNEQYF.

The table lists this clonotype with a few counts. The chain recombines TRBV20-1 with TRBJ2-2; 11 nucleotides match TRBD2. The CDR3 length is 14 residues. V trimming: 7 bases; J trimming: 6 bases; junction bases outside the gene matches: 7. CDR1 and CDR2 from the germline V gene are DFQATT and SNEGSKA (reference sequence). The CDR3 DNA is TGCAGTGTTCTCGTTAGCGGGAGGGCCGGGGAGCTGTTTTTT. Translation: CSVLVSGRAGELFF.

This clonotype has a count of ten or more. The chain has TRBV27 and TRBJ2-3; possible D gene TRBD1, 5 bases. V was cut by 4 bases and J by 0 bases, with 20 bases left in between. In germline, CDR1 is MNHEY, CDR2 SMNVEV (reference sequence). This CDR3 is built from 18 residues. The CDR3 coding sequence is TGTGCCAGCAGTTCCCTATCGGCGTCGGCAGGGAGCACAGATACGCAGTATTTT. Protein product: CASSSLSASAGSTDTQYF.

The chain carries TRBV11-2 and TRBJ1-1, with 10 nucleotides matching TRBD1. Trimming cost V 1 base and J 0 bases; bases outside gene matches: 11. Germline V lookup: CDR1 SGHAT, CDR2 FQNNGV. This CDR3 contains 19 residues. The CDR3 DNA is TGTGCCAGCAGCTTAGCCCTCAGCCCGGGACAGGGGATGAACACTGAAGCTTTCTTT. Encoded protein: CASSLALSPGQGMNTEAFF.

This clonotype appeared many times. The rearrangement links TRBV29-1 to TRBJ1-2; no clear D gene. The CDR3 contains 14 residues. Germline values: CDR1 SQVTM, CDR2 ANQGSEA. Deletions cut 4 bases from V and 2 bases from J, with 14 bases between. CDR3 sequence (DNA): TGCAGCGTTGGAGGTAGGACGGAGAACTATGGCTACACCTTC. It encodes CSVGGRTENYGYTF. The complete variable domain, with remaining parts taken from reference TRBV29-1 and TRBJ1-2, reads SAVISQKPSRDICQRGTSLTIQCQVDSQVTMMFWYRQQPGQSLTLIATANQGSEATYESGFVIDKFPISRPNLTFSTLTVSNMSPEDSSIYLCSVGGRTENYGYTFGSGTRLTVV.

This clonotype was seen a handful of times. The chain has TRBV5-8 and TRBJ1-4; 12 nucleotides align to TRBD1. Germline assignment: CDR1 SGHTS and CDR2 YDEGEE. The CDR3 totals 16 residues. V lost 5 bases to trimming and J lost 6 bases; unmatched junction nucleotides: 8. The CDR3: CASSPGTGGEYEKLFF. CDR3 nucleotide sequence: TGTGCCAGCAGTCCCGGGACAGGGGGCGAGTATGAAAAACTGTTTTTT.

This clonotype was detected many times. V gene TRBV12-3 or TRBV12-4 combines with J gene TRBJ2-6; D ambiguous. This CDR3 is 15 amino acids long. Trimming took off 2 bases at V and 1 base at J, with 6 bases between the two ends. CDR3 loop: CASSLSRSGANVLTF. The CDR3 DNA reads as TGTGCCAGCAGTTTATCCCGTTCTGGGGCCAACGTCCTGACTTTC.

The sample holds many counts of this clonotype. The rearrangement links TRBV7-2 to TRBJ1-3; D not resolved. V shed 5 bases and J shed 2 bases, with 16 bases lying between them. The germline V gene encodes CDR1 SGHTA and CDR2 FQGNSA. This CDR3 is built from 16 residues. This chain's CDR3 is CASSGSAGIAGNTIYF. The CDR3 DNA is TGTGCCAGCAGCGGGTCTGCCGGGATAGCTGGAAACACCATATATTTT.

In its sample, this clonotype was seen a few times. This rearrangement joins TRBV12-3 or TRBV12-4 to TRBJ2-2; 9 positions agree with TRBD1. The CDR3 sequence is 15 residues long. Losses at the gene ends were 1 base for V and 4 bases for J; bases not matched to a gene: 1. The CDR3 loop reads CASSLGTGATGELFF. The CDR3 coding sequence is TGTGCCAGCAGTTTAGGGACAGGGGCCACCGGGGAGCTGTTTTTT.

This clonotype occurred many times. CDR3 in amino acids: CASSQVGPISTDTQYF. The CDR3 DNA reads as TGTGCCAGCAGCCAAGTAGGCCCAATCAGCACAGATACGCAGTATTTT. The gene calls are TRBV3-1 and TRBJ2-3, with no clear D. With 1 base removed from V and 0 bases from J, the gap between germline ends came to 11 bases. Germline CDR1 is LGHDT and CDR2 is YNNKEL (reference sequence). The CDR3 covers 16 residues.

This clonotype appeared many times. V is TRBV29-1 and J is TRBJ1-1; D possibly corresponds to TRBD1 (5 bases). Looked up from germline, CDR1 is SQVTM and CDR2 is ANQGSEA. V was trimmed by 1 base and J by 7 bases, leaving 7 bases between them. The CDR3 loop spans 11 amino acids. CDR3 DNA: TGCAGCGTTGAAGGACAGAATGAAGCTTTCTTT. Encoded protein: CSVEGQNEAFF. The variable domain in full, completed from reference TRBV29-1 and TRBJ1-1, reads SAVISQKPSRDICQRGTSLTIQCQVDSQVTMMFWYRQQPGQSLTLIATANQGSEATYESGFVIDKFPISRPNLTFSTLTVSNMSPEDSSIYLCSVEGQNEAFFGQGTRLTVV.